These 28 T cell receptor beta chains came from one sample sequenced in a study of cytomegalovirus exposure and HLA in healthy donors. Use of 60 Vbeta and 13 Jbeta primers characterized the PCR. Produced via immunoSEQ multiplex PCR; TCRdb's table is partial and in-frame only. This listing includes about 110,000 clones. Sequencing was done on a sample of PBMCs. Every receptor here comes from a man aged 35-49 years in good health and CMV-seropositive.

The chain has TRBV29-1 and TRBJ1-3, with TRBD1 matching 9 bases. This CDR3 region has 17 residues. V trimming: 0 bases; J trimming: 0 bases; junction bases outside the gene matches: 6. Germline V gene sequence: CDR1 SQVTM, CDR2 ANQGSEA. CDR3 in DNA: TGCAGCGTTGAAGAGGAGACAGGGGGTTACTCTGGAAACACCATATATTTT. It codes for CSVEEETGGYSGNTIYF.

This chain links TRBV9 with TRBJ2-1, with D perhaps matching TRBD1 (6 bases). The CDR3 has 16 amino acids. Germline values: CDR1 SGDLS, CDR2 YYNGEE. V shed 3 bases and J shed 8 bases, with 21 bases lying between them. The CDR3 sequence is CASSGTGTIDFDEQFF. The CDR3 DNA follows: TGTGCCAGCAGCGGAACCGGGACAATAGATTTCGATGAGCAGTTCTTC.

The chain couples TRBV6-5 to TRBJ2-1; 12 bases match TRBD2. Germline V CDR1 and CDR2: MNHEY, SVGAGI. The CDR3 is 15 residues long. Trimming cost V 7 bases and J 6 bases; bases outside gene matches: 7. Written as DNA, the CDR3 is TGTGCCAGCACCCTAGCGGGAGGGCCTTCCAATGAGCAGTTCTTC. This encodes CASTLAGGPSNEQFF.

This chain links TRBV5-4 with TRBJ2-7, with D unclear. CDR1 and CDR2 (germline): SGHNT, YYREEE (reference sequence). V was pared by 0 bases and J by 1 base, with 5 bases between. The CDR3 totals 13 residues. The CDR3 spells CASSLEQSYEQYF. Written as DNA, the CDR3 is TGTGCCAGCAGCTTGGAACAGTCCTACGAGCAGTACTTC.

The V gene is TRBV11-2, the J gene TRBJ1-1; D ambiguous. The CDR3 length is 15 residues. The V gene lost 5 bases and the J gene lost 0 bases, with 13 bases spanning the gap. Germline lookup yields CDR1 SGHAT and CDR2 FQNNGV. The DNA for the CDR3 is TGTGCCAGCAGCCGAGGTCTTTTCATGAACACTGAAGCTTTCTTT. Its protein product is CASSRGLFMNTEAFF. Together with reference TRBV11-2 and TRBJ1-1, the CDR3 gives the full variable domain: EAGVAQSPRYKIIEKRQSVAFWCNPISGHATLYWYQQILGQGPKLLIQFQNNGVVDDSQLPKDRFSAERLKGVDSTLKIQPAKLEDSAVYLCASSRGLFMNTEAFFGQGTRLTVV.

This chain joins TRBV6-6 and TRBJ2-7; D unresolved. V lost 0 bases to trimming and J lost 3 bases, with 3 bases between them. The germline gives CDR1 MNHNY, CDR2 SVGAGI (reference sequence). CDR3 length: 12 residues. The CDR3 DNA sequence: TGTGCCAGCAGTTACTCGAGCTACGAGCAGTACTTC. It yields the protein CASSYSSYEQYF.

The chain has TRBV5-1 and TRBJ1-1; D not resolved. The CDR3 runs to 16 residues. The ends were cut back, 2 bases at V and 2 bases at J, with 16 bases in the middle. Looked up from germline, CDR1 is SGHRS and CDR2 is YFSETQ. The CDR3 DNA follows: TGCGCCAGCAGCTTTTACGTTAGGACTTCCAACACTGAAGCTTTCTTT. Its translation: CASSFYVRTSNTEAFF.

V usage is TRBV5-1 and J usage is TRBJ2-7, with 8 positions matching TRBD1. The CDR3 is 15 amino acids. Germline loops: CDR1 SGHRS, CDR2 YFSETQ. The V segment lost 4 bases and the J segment 2 bases; nucleotides outside the gene matches: 8. The CDR3 protein is CASSPETGVTYEQYF. CDR3 sequence (DNA): TGCGCCAGCAGCCCAGAGACAGGGGTGACCTACGAGCAGTACTTC.

This chain uses TRBV11-2 with TRBJ1-2; D gene unclear. The CDR3 has 14 residues. The V gene's germline CDR1 is SGHAT and CDR2 FQNNGV. The V gene lost 5 bases and the J gene lost 0 bases, with 10 bases spanning the gap. For the CDR3, the DNA is TGTGCCAGCAGCCCCCCGGTTACTAACTATGGCTACACCTTC. It translates to CASSPPVTNYGYTF.

The chain carries TRBV29-1 and TRBJ1-1; 7 positions match TRBD1. CDR3 length: 17 residues. The ends lost 0 bases at V and 1 base at J; junction bases unmatched: 11. Germline V gene data show CDR1 as SQVTM and CDR2 as ANQGSEA. The CDR3 nucleotides are TGCAGCGTTGAAGAAACCACAGGGGTAGGGGCGAACACTGAAGCTTTCTTT. Encoded protein: CSVEETTGVGANTEAFF.

V and J are TRBV10-3 and TRBJ1-3; TRBD1 agrees at 11 bases. With 7 bases clipped from V and 0 bases from J, the junction kept 11 bases outside the gene matches. Germline CDR1 reads ENHRY; CDR2 reads SYGVKD. The CDR3 runs 18 residues. The CDR3 region has the DNA TGTGCCATCAAGCGGGACAGGGGGAGCGAATCCTCTGGAAACACCATATATTTT. It is translated as CAIKRDRGSESSGNTIYF.

The chain is built from TRBV4-3 and TRBJ1-3; D is ambiguous. CDR1 is LGHNA, CDR2 YSLEER, per germline. V dropped 1 base and J dropped 2 bases, with 12 bases sitting between them. This CDR3 region has 16 residues. The DNA of the CDR3 is TGCGCCAGCAGCCAAGCCTCGGGGATTACTGGAAACACCATATATTTT. Translating gives CASSQASGITGNTIYF.

This rearrangement joins TRBV5-6 to TRBJ1-3, with 9 bases aligning to TRBD1. Germline CDR1 SGHDT, CDR2 YYEEEE. Trimming cost V 1 base and J 0 bases; bases outside gene matches: 8. This CDR3 spans 18 amino acids. CDR3 sequence reads: CASSLRGTGTNSGNTIYF. CDR3 DNA sequence: TGTGCCAGCAGCTTGAGGGGGACAGGGACCAACTCTGGAAACACCATATATTTT.

J is TRBJ1-1 and V is TRBV6-6; no clear D. The CDR3 is 13 residues long. Per the germline V gene, CDR1 is MNHNY and CDR2 is SVGAGI (reference sequence). The V gene lost 2 bases and the J gene lost 8 bases, with 12 bases spanning the gap. The DNA of the CDR3 is TGTGCCAGCAGTTACACCAATACTCCAGAAGCTTTCTTT. Protein product: CASSYTNTPEAFF.

The chain is built from TRBV4-1 and TRBJ1-1; TRBD1 aligns across 8 bases. CDR3 length: 18 amino acids. Per the germline V gene, CDR1 is MGHRA and CDR2 is YSYEKL. The J segment lost 0 bases and the V segment lost 0 bases, leaving 9 bases of the junction unmatched. In DNA, the CDR3 is TGCGCCAGCAGCCAAGAAAAGCCCGGGACAGGAGTGAACACTGAAGCTTTCTTT. This sequence encodes CASSQEKPGTGVNTEAFF.

CDR3 sequence (DNA): TGTGCCAGCAGCCAAGAGCCTACTTACGCCTACGAGCAGTACTTC. Protein: CASSQEPTYAYEQYF. The V gene is TRBV4-2, the J gene TRBJ2-7; unclear D gene. The CDR3 contains 15 residues. V shed 0 bases and J shed 2 bases, with 11 bases lying between them. CDR1 LGHNA and CDR2 YNFKEQ come from the germline V gene.

The chain joins TRBV5-6 to TRBJ2-7, with 9 bases fitting TRBD1. Trimming removed 4 bases from V and 5 bases from J; junction bases left unmatched: 10. CDR1 and CDR2 from the germline V gene are SGHDT and YYEEEE. This CDR3 has 15 residues. The DNA for the CDR3 is TGTGCCAGCAGCGACCGGGGACAGGGTAATAACGAGCAGTACTTC. The encoded protein is CASSDRGQGNNEQYF.

CDR3 in DNA: TGTGCCAGCAGCTCCATTAGGACAGGAAAACTGTTTTTT. Amino acid sequence: CASSSIRTGKLFF. J is TRBJ1-4 and V is TRBV11-2, with TRBD1 matching over 7 bases. The trim removed 4 bases at V and 10 bases at J, leaving 6 bases unmatched. This CDR3 contains 13 residues. From germline, CDR1 is SGHAT and CDR2 FQNNGV.

The chain recombines TRBV10-3 with TRBJ1-1; D is possibly TRBD1 (6 bases). The CDR3 contains 15 residues. The germline CDR1 and CDR2 sequences are ENHRY and SYGVKD. The ends were cut back, 4 bases at V and 6 bases at J, with 18 bases in the middle. CDR3 nucleotide sequence: TGTGCCATCAGTGCAGGGGACCTTGGTAAACCTGAAGCTTTCTTT. This translates into CAISAGDLGKPEAFF.

The CDR3 region has the DNA TGTGCCAGCAGCTTGAGCAGGGACACAGATACGCAGTATTTT. Residues: CASSLSRDTDTQYF. The rearrangement uses TRBV5-4 and TRBJ2-3; maybe TRBD1 (5 bases). The V gene lost 1 base and the J gene lost 2 bases, with 8 bases spanning the gap. The CDR3 is 14 residues long. Germline CDR1 reads SGHNT; CDR2 reads YYREEE (reference sequence).

The chain uses TRBV4-3 and TRBJ1-5, with D maybe TRBD1 (6 bases). The V gene's germline CDR1 is LGHNA and CDR2 YSLEER. The CDR3 is made up of 15 amino acids. V lost 4 bases to trimming and J lost 0 bases, with 10 bases between them. This CDR3 is CASSPRTDSNQPQHF. DNA of the CDR3: TGCGCCAGCAGCCCTCGGACAGATAGCAATCAGCCCCAGCATTTT.

The V call is TRBV12-5, the J call TRBJ2-7; 8 bases map to TRBD1. From germline, CDR1 is LGHNT and CDR2 FRNRAP. The CDR3 contains 13 residues. V was pared by 6 bases and J by 4 bases, with 5 bases of the junction left unmatched. The CDR3 DNA is TGTGCTAGTGGCCTGGACAGGGAATACGAGCAGTACTTC. Translating it yields CASGLDREYEQYF.

The rearrangement links TRBV5-1 to TRBJ1-2; TRBD1 agrees at 7 bases. This CDR3 comprises 15 residues. V shed 5 bases, J shed 2 bases, and the junction held 9 bases outside the gene matches. The V gene's germline CDR1 is SGHRS and CDR2 YFSETQ. The CDR3 DNA reads TGCGCCAGCAGAACGGGACAGTCGATAAACTATGGCTACACCTTC. This encodes CASRTGQSINYGYTF.

The rearrangement joins TRBV5-1 to TRBJ2-7, with TRBD2 matching over 9 bases. Germline CDR1 is SGHRS and CDR2 is YFSETQ. This CDR3 contains 15 residues. J lost 3 bases, V lost 0 bases, and 4 bases had no gene match. CDR3 sequence: CASSLVPSGVYEQYF. CDR3 bases: TGCGCCAGCAGCTTGGTCCCTAGCGGGGTCTACGAGCAGTACTTC.

This rearrangement joins TRBV7-3 to TRBJ2-7; TRBD1 might be the D (6 bases). Germline CDR1 SGHTA, CDR2 FQGTGA. Trimming stripped 1 base from V and 6 bases from J, with 16 bases between. There are 15 residues in the CDR3. The CDR3 nucleotides read TGTGCCAGCAGCTTAATTACAGGGTACGGATCCGAGCAGTACTTC. Translated: CASSLITGYGSEQYF.

The chain combines TRBV5-1 with TRBJ2-1; D is possibly TRBD1 (6 bases). The CDR3 is made up of 14 amino acids. Between the trimmed V and J ends, which lost 2 bases and 5 bases, there was a span of 11 bases. Germline V gives CDR1 SGHRS, CDR2 YFSETQ. The CDR3 DNA sequence: TGCGCCAGCAGCTTAACAGGGTTGGACAATGAGCAGTTCTTC. The encoded protein is CASSLTGLDNEQFF.

The chain combines TRBV5-1 with TRBJ2-5; 8 bases agree with TRBD1. V shed 2 bases and J 5 bases; nucleotides not matched to a gene: 11. Germline CDR1 reads SGHRS; CDR2 reads YFSETQ. The CDR3 extends over 16 amino acids. CDR3 coding DNA: TGCGCCAGCAGCTTTGACGGGACAGGAGGCAGGGAGACCCAGTACTTC. Its protein is CASSFDGTGGRETQYF.

The CDR3 sequence: CAWSVYGLDTQYF. DNA of the CDR3: TGTGCCTGGAGTGTATACGGGTTAGATACGCAGTATTTT. The chain employs TRBV30 and TRBJ2-3; D is uncertain. The CDR3 has 13 residues. Germline CDR1 reads GTSNPN; CDR2 reads SVGIG (reference sequence). V lost 0 bases and J 5 bases, leaving 9 bases between the germline ends.